The 18 T cell receptor beta chains below were found in one sample sequenced in a study of T-cell memory formation after mild COVID-19. TCRdb recomputed calls from the 5' RACE reads with MiXCR, one row per CDR3 protein. The data show about 130,000 distinct CDR3 sequences, about a sixth seen once. Sequencing input: PBMCs or a T cell subset sorted from them (not recorded which). These receptors were collected from an adult woman who had mild COVID-19 (a few samples of this study predate the infection). Cell type and time point are not known.

The gene calls are TRBV27 and TRBJ2-2; the D gene could be TRBD1 or TRBD2 (5 bases each). CDR3 size: 15 residues. V gave up 1 base and J gave up 2 bases, with 8 bases separating them. CDR1 is MNHEY and CDR2 is SMNVEV in the germline V gene (reference sequence). CDR3 residues: CASSLLGVNTGELFF. The DNA for the CDR3 is TGTGCCAGCAGTTTATTGGGGGTCAACACCGGGGAGCTGTTTTTT.

CDR3 nucleotide sequence: TGTGCCATCAGTGAGAGTGGACAGATGAACACTGAAGCTTTCTTT. Translating it yields CAISESGQMNTEAFF. The chain carries TRBV10-3 and TRBJ1-1; TRBD1 is a possible D gene (6 bases). The CDR3 consists of 15 residues. V dropped 2 bases and J dropped 0 bases, with 10 bases sitting between them. Germline-derived CDR1 and CDR2 are ENHRY and SYGVKD.

This clonotype was found a few times. This chain joins TRBV12-3 or TRBV12-4 and TRBJ1-1; D is ambiguous. V dropped 2 bases and J dropped 0 bases, with 16 bases sitting between them. The CDR3 contains 17 residues. The CDR3, as DNA: TGTGCCAGCAGTTTAATCGGGGTATTGGGGATGAACACTGAAGCTTTCTTT. Translated, it gives CASSLIGVLGMNTEAFF.

This clonotype was observed a handful of times. The chain couples TRBV7-9 to TRBJ1-2, with 8 bases matching TRBD1. The CDR3 is made up of 14 amino acids. V dropped 5 bases and J dropped 6; count of bases not matched to a gene: 8. Germline CDR1 reads SEHNR; CDR2 reads FQNEAQ (reference sequence). CDR3: CASSPRTGIDGYTF. The CDR3 nucleotides are TGTGCCAGCAGCCCTCGGACAGGGATAGATGGCTACACCTTC.

This sequence joins TRBV11-2 and TRBJ2-1, with 12 bases lining up with TRBD2. Germline V gene sequence: CDR1 SGHAT, CDR2 FQNNGV. CDR3 size: 13 residues. V lost 5 bases and J lost 10; bases outside the gene matches: 3. Written as DNA, the CDR3 is TGTGCCAGCAGCATCGGACTAGCGGGGGAGCAGTTCTTC. This codes for CASSIGLAGEQFF.

This clonotype has ten or more counts. V usage is TRBV7-2 and J usage is TRBJ2-4; D gene unclear. This CDR3 contains 13 residues. Trimming removed 3 bases at V and 8 bases at J, with 11 bases between. Germline values: CDR1 SGHTA, CDR2 FQGNSA. The CDR3 is CASSFSGWDIQYF. DNA of the CDR3: TGTGCCAGCAGCTTTTCGGGTTGGGACATTCAGTACTTC.

This clonotype was observed a few times. The chain carries TRBV4-1 and TRBJ2-3; maybe TRBD2 (7 bases). Trimming took off 0 bases at V and 9 bases at J, with 19 bases between the two ends. In germline, CDR1 is MGHRA, CDR2 YSYEKL. CDR3 length: 16 residues. The CDR3 DNA reads TGCGCCAGCAGCCAAGACCAGGGGACTACCAAACCGACGCAGTATTTT. Translated, it gives CASSQDQGTTKPTQYF.

V gene TRBV29-1 combines with J gene TRBJ2-1; D is uncertain. This CDR3 region has 12 residues. Germline V gene sequence: CDR1 SQVTM, CDR2 ANQGSEA. Trimming stripped 0 bases from V and 9 bases from J, with 9 bases between. The CDR3 region has the DNA TGCAGCGTTGAAGAACTAATCGGTGAGCAGTTCTTC. As protein: CSVEELIGEQFF.

V is TRBV7-9 and J is TRBJ2-1; D is ambiguous. The CDR3 spans 13 residues. In germline, CDR1 is SEHNR, CDR2 FQNEAQ (reference sequence). V dropped 0 bases and J dropped 10 bases, with 10 bases sitting between them. The CDR3 spells CASSLATVGEQFF. In DNA form, the CDR3 reads TGTGCCAGCAGCTTAGCGACCGTAGGAGAGCAGTTCTTC. Variable domain in full (rest from reference TRBV7-9 and TRBJ2-1): DTGVSQNPRHKITKRGQNVTFRCDPISEHNRLYWYRQTLGQGPEFLTYFQNEAQLEKSRLLSDRFSAERPKGSFSTLEIQRTEQGDSAMYLCASSLATVGEQFFGPGTRLTVL.

The V call is TRBV20-1, the J call TRBJ1-5; 8 positions match TRBD1. The CDR3 totals 14 residues. CDR1 and CDR2 (germline): DFQATT, SNEGSKA (reference sequence). Unmatched junction bases numbered 7, after V lost 5 bases and J lost 4 bases. CDR3 protein: CSASGTGGNQPQHF. The CDR3 DNA reads as TGCAGTGCTTCCGGGACAGGTGGGAATCAGCCCCAGCATTTT.

The chain links TRBV9 to TRBJ2-3; no clear D gene. Germline CDR1 is SGDLS and CDR2 is YYNGEE. Deletions cut 1 base from V and 6 bases from J, with 9 bases between. The CDR3 length is 13 residues. CDR3: CASSVYNSDTQYF. CDR3 DNA: TGTGCCAGCAGCGTATACAATAGTGATACGCAGTATTTT.

This clonotype has more than one count but fewer than ten. The V call is TRBV21-1, the J call TRBJ2-7; TRBD1, the table's D call, lacks a check against the DNA. TRBV21-1 is a recognized pseudogene. The CDR3 totals 16 residues. The CDR3 sequence: CASSKVMAGVSYEQYF. The CDR3 DNA sequence: TGTGCCAGCAGCAAAGTTATGGCAGGGGTCTCCTACGAGCAGTACTTC.

V and J are TRBV5-1 and TRBJ2-7; 12 bases agree with TRBD2. The J call is uncertain, as TRBJ2-5 better fits the DNA end. The CDR3 length is 15 residues. Germline assignment: CDR1 SGHRS and CDR2 YFSETQ. CDR3 loop: CASSWGLAGGETQYF. CDR3 bases: TGCGCCAGCAGCTGGGGACTAGCGGGCGGTGAGACCCAGTACTTC.

The chain is built from TRBV6-5 and TRBJ1-2, with TRBD1 identical over 9 bases. The CDR3 contains 15 residues. V shed 6 bases and J 4 bases; nucleotides not matched to a gene: 9. Germline CDR1 MNHEY, CDR2 SVGAGI. The CDR3 loop is CASRGGQGASYGYTF. In DNA form, the CDR3 reads TGTGCCAGCAGGGGGGGACAGGGAGCGTCCTATGGCTACACCTTC.

The chain combines TRBV3-1 with TRBJ2-7; tentatively, D is TRBD1 or TRBD2 (5 bases each). V lost 1 base, J lost 2 bases, and 15 bases lay in between. Germline-derived CDR1 and CDR2 are LGHDT and YNNKEL (reference sequence). The CDR3 has 16 amino acids. CDR3 coding DNA: TGTGCCAGCAGCCAAGGACTCCGGGACCCTACCTACGAGCAGTACTTC. It translates to CASSQGLRDPTYEQYF.

The chain links TRBV5-1 to TRBJ1-1; a weak D match, TRBD1 (6 bases). The CDR3 is made up of 15 amino acids. The V gene lost 1 base and the J gene lost 1 base, with 11 bases spanning the gap. Germline CDR1 reads SGHRS; CDR2 reads YFSETQ. This CDR3 is CASSLRAGENTEAFF. The CDR3 coding sequence is TGCGCCAGCAGCTTGAGGGCAGGGGAGAACACTGAAGCTTTCTTT.

This clonotype was observed a few times. The chain links TRBV24-1 to TRBJ2-3; D ambiguous. Germline V CDR1 and CDR2: KGHDR, SFDVKD. This CDR3 region has 13 residues. Trimming pared 6 bases from V and 6 bases from J, leaving 12 bases between. In DNA form, the CDR3 reads TGTGCCACCAGTCTCCGCCCCGGGGATACGCAGTATTTT. Protein: CATSLRPGDTQYF.

CDR3 region: CASSSSGTVYNEQFF. DNA for the CDR3: TGTGCCAGCAGCTCCTCCGGGACGGTATACAATGAGCAGTTCTTC. The chain employs TRBV7-2 and TRBJ2-1; D assignment may be TRBD1 or TRBD2 (5 bases each). There are 15 residues in the CDR3. V shed 4 bases and J shed 4 bases, with 14 bases lying between them. The germline gives CDR1 SGHTA, CDR2 FQGNSA.